Below, 7 T cell receptor beta chains from the same sample are listed, as sequenced in a study of shared clonotypes between healthy human individuals. The assay was immunoSEQ multiplex PCR, and TCRdb's table has in-frame clones only and misses some. The profile shows some 380,000 clones, 96% of them singletons. Source material: memory CD8+ T cells sorted from blood. Subset here: CD45RO+ cells pooled with CCR7-negative TemRA cells. These receptors originate from a man aged 25-40 years in good health.

As for this clone: The same CDR3 is also encoded by other DNA sequences in this sample. V gene TRBV18 combines with J gene TRBJ2-7, with 7 bases lining up with TRBD1. This CDR3 has 13 residues. The J segment lost 2 bases and the V segment lost 5 bases, leaving 3 bases of the junction unmatched. Germline V gene data show CDR1 as KGHSH and CDR2 as LQKENI. The CDR3 loop reads CASSTGTAYEQYF. CDR3 in DNA: TGTGCCAGCTCAACCGGGACAGCCTACGAGCAGTACTTC.

This chain uses TRBV10-3 with TRBJ2-1, with D possibly matching TRBD1 (6 bases). This CDR3 has 14 amino acids. With 4 bases removed from V and 7 bases from J, the gap between germline ends came to 14 bases. Germline CDR1 ENHRY, CDR2 SYGVKD. CDR3 DNA: TGTGCCATCAGTGTTGGGACACTAAGGAATGAGCAGTTCTTC. This encodes CAISVGTLRNEQFF.

The rearrangement joins TRBV6-6 to TRBJ2-3; 9 bases are shared with TRBD2. The CDR3 is made up of 16 amino acids. Germline-derived CDR1 and CDR2 are MNHNY and SVGAGI (reference sequence). The V gene end was trimmed by 5 bases and the J gene end by 1 base; junction bases not matched to a gene: 7. The CDR3 nucleotides read TGTGCCAGCAGTCCCGGACTAGCGAGAGGCACAGATACGCAGTATTTT. This sequence encodes CASSPGLARGTDTQYF.

In the case of this clone: The same CDR3 arises from other DNA sequences in this sample as well. V is TRBV7-3 and J is TRBJ2-5; D call uncertain. V lost 2 bases and J lost 2, with 6 bases in between. Germline V gene lookup returns CDR1 SGHTA and CDR2 FQGTGA. This CDR3 region has 13 residues. In nucleotides, the CDR3 is TGTGCCAGCAGCTTAGGCGGACAAGAGACCCAGTACTTC. This encodes CASSLGGQETQYF.

The chain employs TRBV5-1 and TRBJ2-3; D gene unclear. V gave up 5 bases and J gave up 0 bases, with 13 bases separating them. This CDR3 contains 15 residues. The germline CDR1 and CDR2 sequences are SGHRS and YFSETQ. CDR3 bases: TGCGCCAGCAGAGACGTGCCTATTAGCACAGATACGCAGTATTTT. Amino acids: CASRDVPISTDTQYF.

Only one count was recorded for this clone. This chain joins TRBV27 and TRBJ2-1, with 8 bases that match TRBD2. Per germline, CDR1 MNHEY and CDR2 SMNVEV (reference sequence). This CDR3 contains 14 residues. Trimming removed 2 bases from V and 6 bases from J; junction bases left unmatched: 3. The CDR3 DNA sequence: TGTGCCAGCAGTTTAGGGACTAGTGGCAATGAGCAGTTCTTC. It encodes CASSLGTSGNEQFF.

This sequence joins TRBV30 and TRBJ2-1, with D hard to call. From germline, CDR1 is GTSNPN and CDR2 SVGIG (reference sequence). The CDR3 sequence is 11 residues long. Trimming stripped 1 base from V and 7 bases from J, with 5 bases between. The CDR3 loop reads CAWSAWNEQFF. The CDR3, as DNA: TGTGCCTGGAGTGCGTGGAATGAGCAGTTCTTC.